This record looks at one T cell receptor (beta chain) sequence and its context. The data stem from a study of blood T cell repertoires in COVID-19. As for the study in general: Collection of acute and convalescent COVID-19 samples took place in the United States, Italy and Spain. Nucleic acid was either cDNA or gDNA, and it came from T cells, B-cell-depleted T cells, or PBMCs.

Authors' processing steps: Counts of nucleated cells, estimated from reference gene primer amplification, were obtained. The protocol was immunoSEQ multiplex PCR, while the TCRdb copy is restricted to in-frame clones and leaves out a portion. D and trimming were read from the DNA, whereas the V and J calls and clone size are those reported in that table. The data show 65,000 to 80,000 clones, over 75% seen once. Deletions cut 0 bases from V and 13 bases from J, with 28 bases between. Germline CDR1 and CDR2: GTSNPN and SVGIG (reference sequence). The CDR3 spans 18 residues. The specimen was peripheral blood. The chain carries TRBV30 and TRBJ1-6; possibly TRBD1 for D (6 bases). This receptor was obtained from a man aged 45-65 years with acute or convalescent COVID-19. The CDR3 is CAWSVASGGQGVPAPLHF. The CDR3 coding sequence is TGTGCCTGGAGTGTCGCCTCCGGGGGGCAAGGGGTCCCAGCTCCCCTCCACTTT.